This passage covers 9 T cell receptor beta chains from one sample sequenced in a study of T-cell reconstitution after alpha-beta-depleted transplantation in children. Preparing the TCRbeta library involved the use of unique molecular identifiers. TCRdb reprocessed the PCR reads with MiXCR, giving one entry per CDR3 protein. The sample shows about 230,000 distinct CDR3 sequences, 7.5% to 10% of them seen only once. Source: PBMCs from the stem cell graft donor, taken from the stem cell graft. The receptors stem from a human donor who donated a stem cell graft to a child with SCID.

This clonotype came up many times. The chain recombines TRBV12-3 or TRBV12-4 with TRBJ1-3; the D is unclear. This CDR3 has 15 residues. V was cut by 6 bases and J by 0 bases, with 12 bases left in between. This CDR3 reads CASRQTAFSGNTIYF. CDR3 bases: TGTGCCAGCAGGCAAACAGCTTTCTCTGGAAACACCATATATTTT.

This chain connects TRBV12-3 or TRBV12-4 to TRBJ2-1, with 10 bases fitting TRBD2. The CDR3 is 17 residues long. Trimming took 0 bases from V and 4 from J; bases not matched to a gene: 6. CDR3 bases: TGTGCCAGCAGTTTAGCCCTAGCGGGGGCGGGGTACAATGAGCAGTTCTTC. Protein: CASSLALAGAGYNEQFF.

This clonotype was observed many times. This chain links TRBV20-1 with TRBJ1-5, with D possibly TRBD1 on 6 matching bases. The CDR3 is 14 amino acids. The germline gives CDR1 DFQATT, CDR2 SNEGSKA (reference sequence). Trimming took off 6 bases at V and 3 bases at J, with 15 bases between the two ends. The CDR3 here is CSAYPGQPNQPQHF. CDR3 nucleotide sequence: TGCAGTGCGTACCCGGGACAACCCAATCAGCCCCAGCATTTT.

The rearrangement links TRBV5-1 to TRBJ1-6, with 7 bases that match TRBD1. The CDR3 runs to 14 residues. V lost 3 bases and J lost 10; bases outside the gene matches: 7. From germline, CDR1 is SGHRS and CDR2 YFSETQ. The CDR3, as DNA: TGCGCCAGCAGCTCGTGGACAGGACGCTCACCCCTCCACTTT. This sequence encodes CASSSWTGRSPLHF.

This clonotype showed up many times. The chain carries TRBV5-1 and TRBJ2-5; D is perhaps TRBD1 (5 bases). V lost 1 base and J 3 bases, leaving 13 bases between the germline ends. The germline V gene encodes CDR1 SGHRS and CDR2 YFSETQ. This CDR3 has 15 amino acids. The CDR3 sequence is CASSLYAGPKETQYF. The CDR3 DNA sequence: TGCGCCAGCAGCTTGTATGCAGGGCCTAAAGAGACCCAGTACTTC.

This clonotype has at least ten counts. V gene TRBV5-1 combines with J gene TRBJ1-2, with D perhaps matching TRBD1 (5 bases). V was clipped by 1 base and J by 5 bases, with 12 bases between them. Germline lookup yields CDR1 SGHRS and CDR2 YFSETQ. The CDR3 is made up of 14 amino acids. In DNA, the CDR3 is TGCGCCAGCAGCTTGACGGGCCAGGGTTATGGCTACACCTTC. It yields the protein CASSLTGQGYGYTF.

In its sample, this clonotype was seen many times. The chain uses TRBV7-3 and TRBJ2-7; D perhaps matches TRBD1 (7 bases). This CDR3 spans 13 amino acids. Deletions cut 4 bases from V and 7 bases from J, with 14 bases between. The germline gives CDR1 SGHTA, CDR2 FQGTGA. CDR3 region: CASSSWPGGEQYF. As DNA, the CDR3 is TGTGCCAGCAGCTCGTGGCCAGGGGGGGAGCAGTACTTC. Based on the CDR3 plus reference TRBV7-3 and TRBJ2-7, the full variable domain is GAGVSQTPSNKVTEKGKYVELRCDPISGHTALYWYRQSLGQGPEFLIYFQGTGAADDSGLPNDRFFAVRPEGSVSTLKIQRTERGDSAVYLCASSSWPGGEQYFGPGTRLTVT.

This clonotype was detected ten times or more. The CDR3 sequence is CASRSRGYTEAFF. CDR3 nucleotides: TGTGCCAGCAGATCACGGGGGTACACTGAAGCTTTCTTT. This sequence joins TRBV2 and TRBJ1-1; tentative D call: TRBD1 (5 bases). The CDR3 is 13 residues long. V gave up 6 bases and J gave up 3 bases, with 11 bases separating them. CDR1 SNHLY and CDR2 FYNNEI come from the germline V gene.

This clonotype was observed at least ten times. This chain connects TRBV18 to TRBJ2-3; 15 nucleotides align to TRBD2. The V gene's germline CDR1 is KGHSH and CDR2 LQKENI. There are 18 residues in the CDR3. J lost 0 bases, V lost 6 bases, and 7 bases had no gene match. The CDR3 DNA is TGTGCCAGCTCGTCCACCGGGACTAGCGGGGGGAGCACAGATACGCAGTATTTT. Its protein is CASSSTGTSGGSTDTQYF.